The rows below give T cell receptor beta chains drawn from one sample of a study of blood T cells in healthy people across ages. TCRdb re-derived calls from the 5' RACE reads in MiXCR, one entry per CDR3 protein. The table includes 600,000 to 850,000 distinct CDR3 sequences, 20% to 25% detected once. These data were also reused for a study on T cells of mothers and their children.

Sequenced sample: blood. These receptors all stem from a boy aged 10-17 years in good health. The CDR3 runs from the conserved cysteine through the conserved F or W. D genes are given only for firm matches. Only some rows state a clone size, as once, few, many or a class for expanded clones.

D	J	size	V	DNA	CDR3
TRBD1	TRBJ2-4	NA	TRBV5-6	TGTGCCAGCAGCTCGTTTGACAGGGCTAACAAGATCCTAGCCAAAAACATTCAGTACTTC	CASSSFDRANKILAKNIQYF
NA	TRBJ1-3	NA	TRBV3-1	TGTGCCAGCACCATGCAGGGCTCTGGAAACACCATATATTTT	CASTMQGSGNTIYF
NA	TRBJ2-3	few	TRBV7-2	TGTGCCGGCAGCTACGACACGATCACAGATACGCAGTATTTT	CAGSYDTITDTQYF
TRBD2	TRBJ2-5	few	TRBV10-1	TGCGCCAGCGATACTAGCGGAGAAAACCAAGAGACCCAGTACTTC	CASDTSGENQETQYF
NA	TRBJ2-5	few	TRBV6-5	TGTGCCAGCAGGAAGACGGACATTCAAGAGACCCAGTACTTC	CASRKTDIQETQYF
TRBD1	TRBJ1-5	many	TRBV7-2	TGTGCCAGCAGCCTAGACAGGGGAGGCAATCAGCCCCAGCATTTT	CASSLDRGGNQPQHF
NA	TRBJ2-2	NA	TRBV24-1	TGTGCCGCCAGTGATCTAGCGACAACCGGGGAGCTGTTTTTT	CAASDLATTGELFF
NA	TRBJ2-7	NA	TRBV6-6	TGTGCCAGCAGTTACGGACAGACCGAGCAGTACTTC	CASSYGQTEQYF
NA	TRBJ2-6	few	TRBV19	TGTGCCAGTACCACCCGGACCCTGGCCCCCTCTGGGGCCAACGTCCTGACTTTC	CASTTRTLAPSGANVLTF
NA	TRBJ2-3	NA	TRBV7-3	TGCGCCAGCAGCAAGGATAAGGAGGATACGCAGTATTTT	CASSKDKEDTQYF
NA	TRBJ2-5	NA	TRBV6-2/TRBV6-3	TGTGCCAGCAAGTCCATGACAACGTACCAAGAGACCCAGTACTTC	CASKSMTTYQETQYF
NA	TRBJ1-5	NA	TRBV6-1	TGTGCCAGCAGTGAAGGTCTGATCAATCAGCCCCAGCATTTT	CASSEGLINQPQHF
NA	TRBJ1-5	NA	TRBV28	TGTGCCAGCAGTCAGCCGGGCTACAATCAGCCCCAGCATTTT	CASSQPGYNQPQHF
NA	TRBJ2-1	NA	TRBV28	TGTGCCAGCAGGGATGGGCTAGTCCAAGGCACCTACAATGAGCAGTTCTTC	CASRDGLVQGTYNEQFF
TRBD2	TRBJ2-4	NA	TRBV29-1	TGCAGCGTTGTCGGGGGGGGCGTCAAAAACATTCAGTACTTC	CSVVGGGVKNIQYF
TRBD1	TRBJ2-7	few	TRBV12-3/TRBV12-4	TGTGCCAGCAGCCCGCCCGGCAGGGGGCTCTACGAGCAGTACTTC	CASSPPGRGLYEQYF
NA	TRBJ1-4	NA	TRBV27	TGTGCCAGCAGTTTCCGGGACGTGGGTGAAAAACTGTTTTTT	CASSFRDVGEKLFF
TRBD2	TRBJ2-2	NA	TRBV6-5	TGTGCCAGCATGACTAGCTTTTCTAGGGAGCTGTTTTTT	CASMTSFSRELFF
TRBD2	TRBJ2-1	NA	TRBV5-5	TGTGCCAGCAGCTTAAAGTTAGGACTAGCTGCGGCGCAGTTCTTC	CASSLKLGLAAAQFF
NA	TRBJ2-5	NA	TRBV28	TGTGCCAGCAGCAAGTCCGGGATCGGGACCCAGTACTTC	CASSKSGIGTQYF
NA	TRBJ2-7	NA	TRBV28	TGTGCCAGCAGTTTTTCAGGCGACCCTTCCTACGAGCAGTACTTC	CASSFSGDPSYEQYF